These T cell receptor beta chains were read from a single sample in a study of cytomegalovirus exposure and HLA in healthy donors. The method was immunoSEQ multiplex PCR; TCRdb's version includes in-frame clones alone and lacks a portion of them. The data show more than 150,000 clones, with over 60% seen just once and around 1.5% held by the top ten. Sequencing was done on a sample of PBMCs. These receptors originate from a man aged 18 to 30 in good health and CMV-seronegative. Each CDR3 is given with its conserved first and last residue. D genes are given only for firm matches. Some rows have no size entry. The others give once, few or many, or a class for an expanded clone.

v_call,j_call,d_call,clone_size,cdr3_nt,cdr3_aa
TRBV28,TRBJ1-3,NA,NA,TGTGCCAGCAGTCTAGGGAGTCTTTCTGGAAACACCATATATTTT,CASSLGSLSGNTIYF
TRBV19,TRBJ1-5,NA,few,TGTGCCAGTAGTTTACCCAGGCGGCCCCAGCATTTT,CASSLPRRPQHF
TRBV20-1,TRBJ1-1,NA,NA,TGCAGTGCAATACACCACACTGAAGCTTTCTTT,CSAIHHTEAFF
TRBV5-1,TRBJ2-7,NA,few,TGCGCCAGCAGCTTCCGACAAGGCCCCACGGAGCAGTACTTC,CASSFRQGPTEQYF
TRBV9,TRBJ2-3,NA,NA,TGTGCCAGCAGCGTAGATGGCGGGACGCGCACAGATACGCAGTATTTT,CASSVDGGTRTDTQYF
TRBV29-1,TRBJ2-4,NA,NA,TGCAGCGTGGGTGGACTAGCCAAAAACATTCAGTACTTC,CSVGGLAKNIQYF
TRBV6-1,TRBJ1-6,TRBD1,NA,TGTGCCAGCAGCCACGGACAGGGGAATTCACCCCTCCACTTT,CASSHGQGNSPLHF
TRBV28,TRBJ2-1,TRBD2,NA,TGTGCCAGCAGTCCCCAGGGGGGGCGGGGGGGCACGTACTTCTTC,CASSPQGGRGGTYFF
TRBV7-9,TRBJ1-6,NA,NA,TGTGCCAGCAGCTTAAAGACGGGGGATCTCCACTTT,CASSLKTGDLHF
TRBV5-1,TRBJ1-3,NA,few,TGCGCCAGCAGCTTGGAAGGGGATCGAAACACCATATATTTT,CASSLEGDRNTIYF
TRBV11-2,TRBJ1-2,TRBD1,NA,TGTGCCAGCAGCGCCGGGGACAGGGCCTATGGCTACACCTTC,CASSAGDRAYGYTF
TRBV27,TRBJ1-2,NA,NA,TGTGCCAGCAGCCCCGGGAGTCAATATGGCTACACCTTC,CASSPGSQYGYTF
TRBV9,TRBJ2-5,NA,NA,TGTGCCAGCAGCACCCATAGCCCGGCGCAAGAGACCCAGTACTTC,CASSTHSPAQETQYF
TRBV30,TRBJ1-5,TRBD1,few,TGTGCCTGGAGTCCCCCCCAAGACAGGGGCAATCAGCCCCAGCATTTT,CAWSPPQDRGNQPQHF
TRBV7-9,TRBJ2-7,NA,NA,TGTGCCAGCAGCTCCCCCGTGGACAGCCTCTACGAGCAGTACTTC,CASSSPVDSLYEQYF
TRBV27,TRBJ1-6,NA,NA,TGTGCCAGCAGTTTGGTAGAGAGTCAGGGTAGTTCACCCCTCCACTTT,CASSLVESQGSSPLHF
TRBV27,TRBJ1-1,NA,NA,TGTGCCAGCAGCCCCCCCCGGGACACCTATCGGGACACTGAAGCTTTCTTT,CASSPPRDTYRDTEAFF
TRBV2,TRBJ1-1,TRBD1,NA,TGTGCCAGCAGTTGGGACAGGGGTAGGACTGAAGCTTTCTTT,CASSWDRGRTEAFF
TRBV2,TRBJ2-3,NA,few,TGTGCCAGCTCGTCTCGGGGGAGAGTCGCAGATACGCAGTATTTT,CASSSRGRVADTQYF
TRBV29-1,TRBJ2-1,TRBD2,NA,TGCAGCGTTGAGGGGCTAGCGGGGGCCGCCGCCTACAATGAGCAGTTCTTC,CSVEGLAGAAAYNEQFF
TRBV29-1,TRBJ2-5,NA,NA,TGCAGCGCCGGGGAGGACGTCCAAGAGACCCAGTACTTC,CSAGEDVQETQYF
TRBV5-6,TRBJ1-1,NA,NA,TGTGCCAGCAGCTTGTTCAGGCGAGACACTGAAGCTTTCTTT,CASSLFRRDTEAFF
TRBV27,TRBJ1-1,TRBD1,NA,TGTGCCAGCAGTTCTACAGGGGGCGGGACTGAAGCTTTCTTT,CASSSTGGGTEAFF
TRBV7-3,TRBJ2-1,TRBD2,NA,TGTGCCAGCAGCTTGACTAGCGGGGTCAATGAGCAGTTCTTC,CASSLTSGVNEQFF
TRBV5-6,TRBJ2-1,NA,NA,TGTGCCAGCAGCAGCAGGGGAGGGGTCAGTGAGCAGTTCTTC,CASSSRGGVSEQFF
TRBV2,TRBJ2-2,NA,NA,TGTGCCAGCAGGAGCGGGAACACCGGGGAGCTGTTTTTT,CASRSGNTGELFF
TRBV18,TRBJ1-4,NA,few,TGTGCCAGCTCCCGGCCAGGGGTCAATGAAAAACTGTTTTTT,CASSRPGVNEKLFF
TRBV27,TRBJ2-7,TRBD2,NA,TGTGCCAGCAGTTTAATGGGGGGGGGATCCTACGAGCAGTACTTC,CASSLMGGGSYEQYF
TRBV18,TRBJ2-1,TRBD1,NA,TGTGCCAGCTCACCCCCCGGACAGGGGCTCAATGAGCAGTTCTTC,CASSPPGQGLNEQFF
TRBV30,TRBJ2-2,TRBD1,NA,TGTGCCTGGAGGGTCCCGGGACAGGGAAAGGCCGGGGAGCTGTTTTTT,CAWRVPGQGKAGELFF
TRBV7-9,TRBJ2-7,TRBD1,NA,TGTGCCAGCAGCTTAGTATCGGCAGGGGGCGGGTACGAGCAGTACTTC,CASSLVSAGGGYEQYF
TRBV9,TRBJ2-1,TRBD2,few,TGTGCCAGCACCTCCCGAGGGACTAGCTTTTCCTTCCCAATCAATGAGCAGTTCTTC,CASTSRGTSFSFPINEQFF
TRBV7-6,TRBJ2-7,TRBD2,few,TGTGCCAGCAGCATCGGGACTATGTCGGACGAGCAGTACTTC,CASSIGTMSDEQYF
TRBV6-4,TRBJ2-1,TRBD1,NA,TGTGCCAGCAGTGAAACCGGGACAGGATTCTACAATGAGCAGTTCTTC,CASSETGTGFYNEQFF
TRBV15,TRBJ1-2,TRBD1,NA,TGTGCCACCATGTCCAGGGGGGTACAAGGCTACACCTTC,CATMSRGVQGYTF
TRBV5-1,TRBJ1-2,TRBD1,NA,TGCGCCAGCAGCTTGGGGACAGGCGGAGGATCTGGCTACACCTTC,CASSLGTGGGSGYTF
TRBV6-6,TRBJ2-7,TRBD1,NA,TGTGCCAGCAGTTCCCCAGGGGGCGCAAGCCACGAGCAGTACTTC,CASSSPGGASHEQYF
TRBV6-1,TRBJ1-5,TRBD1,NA,TGTGCCAGCAGGCAGGACAGGGTAAGTCCGGCCCAGCATTTT,CASRQDRVSPAQHF
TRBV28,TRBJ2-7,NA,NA,TGTGCCAGCGGGTCGGGACTCCGTTCCTACGAGCAGTACTTC,CASGSGLRSYEQYF